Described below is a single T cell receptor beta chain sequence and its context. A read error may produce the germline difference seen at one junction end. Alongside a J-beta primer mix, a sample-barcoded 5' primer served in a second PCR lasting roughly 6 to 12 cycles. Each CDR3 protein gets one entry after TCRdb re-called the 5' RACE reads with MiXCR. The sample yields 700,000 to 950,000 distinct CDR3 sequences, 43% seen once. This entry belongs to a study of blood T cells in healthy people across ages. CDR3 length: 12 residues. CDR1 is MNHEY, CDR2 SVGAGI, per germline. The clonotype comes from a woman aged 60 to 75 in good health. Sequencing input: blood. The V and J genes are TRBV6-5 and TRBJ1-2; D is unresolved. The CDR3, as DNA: TGTGCCAGCAGTTGGACCAACTATGGCTGCACCTTC. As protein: CASSWTNYGCTF.